These T cell receptor beta chains were read from a single sample in a study of T cell changes during pregnancy in multiple sclerosis. Only in-frame clones appear in the TCRdb table, and some are missing; sequencing was by immunoSEQ multiplex PCR. This table holds tens of thousands of clones, over 90% found once. The specimen was peripheral blood, collected after pregnancy. These receptor sequences come from a female donor with multiple sclerosis, enrolled in a pregnancy study. CDR3s include the opening cysteine and the closing phenylalanine or tryptophan. D genes are given only for firm matches. Clone size is not always given. Where it is, it says once, few, many or a class for expanded clones.

J gene | V gene | D gene | clone size | CDR3 protein | CDR3 DNA
TRBJ1-6 | TRBV27 | . | . | CASKGGYNSPLHF | TGTGCCAGCAAAGGGGGATATAATTCACCCCTCCACTTT
TRBJ1-6 | TRBV19 | . | . | CASSIANSPLHF | TGTGCCAGTAGTATAGCGAATTCACCCCTCCACTTT
TRBJ1-2 | TRBV19 | . | . | CASSIGTFYGYTF | TGTGCCAGTAGTATCGGGACATTCTATGGCTACACCTTC
TRBJ2-7 | TRBV2 | TRBD1 | . | CASSALRGRAYEQYF | TGTGCCAGCAGTGCGCTAAGGGGGCGCGCCTACGAGCAGTACTTC
TRBJ1-5 | TRBV12-5 | . | . | CASGPGQLIHSNQPQHF | TGTGCTAGTGGCCCTGGACAGTTAATTCATAGCAATCAGCCCCAGCATTTT
TRBJ1-5 | TRBV7-6 | TRBD1 | . | CASSPGTGLPWGQPQHF | TGTGCCAGCAGCCCCGGGACAGGCCTCCCGTGGGGTCAGCCCCAGCATTTT
TRBJ2-3 | TRBV9 | TRBD1 | once | CASSSRNRGNSDTQYF | TGTGCCAGCAGCTCTCGAAACAGGGGTAATTCAGATACGCAGTATTTT
TRBJ2-1 | TRBV19 | . | . | CASSITGLPYNEQFF | TGTGCCAGTAGTATAACAGGGTTACCCTACAATGAGCAGTTCTTC
TRBJ2-4 | TRBV29-1 | TRBD1 | . | CSVEPPQGAGNIQYF | TGCAGCGTTGAACCGCCGCAGGGGGCTGGAAACATTCAGTACTTC
TRBJ2-6 | TRBV7-3 | . | . | CASSLTRSGDGANVLTF | TGTGCCAGCAGCTTAACGCGATCAGGGGATGGGGCCAACGTCCTGACTTTC
TRBJ2-2 | TRBV6-6 | . | . | CASSYLTRSTGELFF | TGTGCCAGCAGTTACCTCACCCGGTCCACCGGGGAGCTGTTTTTT
TRBJ2-1 | TRBV9 | TRBD2 | . | CASSAMSGDHSYNEQFF | TGTGCCAGCAGCGCCATGAGCGGGGACCACTCCTACAATGAGCAGTTCTTC
TRBJ1-6 | TRBV7-3 | . | . | CASSLFGRGSYNSPLHF | TGTGCCAGCAGTCTTTTTGGTAGAGGCTCCTATAATTCACCCCTCCACTTT
TRBJ1-2 | TRBV7-9 | TRBD1 | . | CASHSDRGDGYTF | TGTGCCAGCCACTCCGACAGGGGCGATGGCTACACCTTC
TRBJ1-5 | TRBV18 | TRBD1 | . | CASSAGTGNQPQHF | TGTGCCAGCTCAGCCGGGACAGGAAATCAGCCCCAGCATTTT
TRBJ1-1 | TRBV19 | . | . | CASSPGEGNTEAFF | TGTGCCAGTAGTCCCGGAGAGGGGAACACTGAAGCTTTCTTT
TRBJ1-6 | TRBV5-4 | TRBD1 | . | CASSQGTGDYNSPLHF | TGTGCCAGCAGCCAAGGGACAGGGGACTATAATTCACCCCTCCACTTT
TRBJ1-2 | TRBV7-2 | . | . | CASSPSIPTGFEGYTF | TGTGCCAGCAGCCCATCAATACCGACAGGTTTCGAGGGCTACACCTTC
TRBJ1-2 | TRBV4-2 | . | . | CASSQGSGAVSYGYTF | TGTGCCAGCAGCCAAGGGTCAGGGGCCGTGAGCTATGGCTACACCTTC
TRBJ1-5 | TRBV19 | TRBD1 | . | CASTSPWGQSNQPQHF | TGTGCCAGTACCTCCCCATGGGGACAGAGCAATCAGCCCCAGCATTTT
TRBJ1-1 | TRBV9 | TRBD1 | few | CASSVGKGADTEAFF | TGTGCCAGCAGCGTAGGAAAGGGGGCGGACACTGAAGCTTTCTTT
TRBJ2-6 | TRBV14 | . | once | CASSQGQSVTSSGANVLTF | TGTGCCAGCAGCCAAGGACAAAGTGTAACCAGCTCTGGGGCCAACGTCCTGACTTTC
TRBJ1-2 | TRBV18 | TRBD1 | once | CASSPSPRQGSLGGYTF | TGTGCCAGCTCACCATCCCCCCGACAGGGGAGTTTAGGTGGCTACACCTTC
TRBJ2-5 | TRBV7-8 | . | . | CASSRLDSQETQYF | TGTGCCAGCAGCCGCCTTGACAGCCAAGAGACCCAGTACTTC
TRBJ2-5 | TRBV7-2 | TRBD2 | . | CASSLTGGAQETQYF | TGTGCCAGCAGCTTAACCGGGGGGGCCCAAGAGACCCAGTACTTC
TRBJ2-1 | TRBV9 | . | once | CASSVDEGGLLNEQFF | TGTGCCAGCAGCGTAGATGAGGGTGGACTCCTCAATGAGCAGTTCTTC
TRBJ2-7 | TRBV5-1 | . | . | CASSPPGSYEQYF | TGCGCCAGCAGCCCCCCAGGATCCTACGAGCAGTACTTC
TRBJ2-1 | TRBV7-2 | . | . | CASSLTTDRRFSSYNEQFF | TGTGCCAGCAGCTTAACTACCGACCGACGCTTTAGCTCCTACAATGAGCAGTTCTTC
TRBJ2-3 | TRBV4-1 | TRBD2 | . | CASSQVTLAGGQYF | TGCGCCAGCAGCCAAGTGACACTAGCGGGGGGTCAGTATTTT
TRBJ2-7 | TRBV7-3 | TRBD1 | . | CASSLGTVSYEQYF | TGTGCCAGCAGCTTAGGGACAGTTTCCTACGAGCAGTACTTC
TRBJ1-6 | TRBV7-2 | . | once | CASSLGGAENSPLHF | TGTGCCAGCAGCTTAGGCGGGGCCGAAAATTCACCCCTCCACTTT
TRBJ2-7 | TRBV30 | TRBD2 | . | CAWRGVYEQYF | TGTGCCTGGCGGGGGGTCTACGAGCAGTACTTC
TRBJ2-7 | TRBV6-5 | TRBD2 | . | CASSHSGRAYEQYF | TGTGCCAGCAGTCACTCCGGGAGGGCCTACGAGCAGTACTTC
TRBJ1-2 | TRBV6-5 | TRBD1 | . | CASSYSWRGQDGYTF | TGTGCCAGCAGTTACTCGTGGCGGGGACAGGACGGCTACACCTTC
TRBJ2-3 | TRBV11-2 | . | . | CASSFSTDTQYF | TGTGCCAGCAGCTTCTCCACAGATACGCAGTATTTT
TRBJ2-1 | TRBV11-3 | TRBD2 | . | CASSSRGREGNYNEQFF | TGTGCCAGCAGCTCCCGGGGCCGGGAGGGCAACTACAATGAGCAGTTCTTC
TRBJ2-1 | TRBV7-9 | . | . | CASSLKPGTLSYNEQFF | TGTGCCAGCAGCTTAAAGCCGGGGACACTCTCCTACAATGAGCAGTTCTTC
TRBJ2-1 | TRBV4-1 | . | . | CASSQEWASEGEQFF | TGCGCCAGCAGCCAAGAGTGGGCTAGCGAGGGGGAGCAGTTCTTC
TRBJ2-2 | TRBV25-1 | . | . | CASSDPRTAGELFF | TGTGCCAGCAGTGACCCACGGACAGCCGGGGAGCTGTTTTTT
TRBJ1-3 | TRBV19 | . | . | CASSWPDSGNTIYF | TGTGCCAGTAGTTGGCCAGACTCTGGAAACACCATATATTTT